Following are 12 T cell receptor beta chains from one sample sequenced in a study of blood T cells in healthy people across ages. A second PCR of 7 to 11 cycles used a sample-barcoded 5' primer and a J-beta primer mix. TCRdb reanalysed the 5' RACE reads using MiXCR and keeps one entry per CDR3 protein. In the table there are 800,000 to 950,000 distinct CDR3 sequences, 35% to 40% of which are singletons. The sequencing input was blood. The receptors come from a man aged 18 to 29 in good health.

The table lists this clonotype with a few counts. The chain joins TRBV2 to TRBJ1-4, with D tentatively TRBD1 (6 bases). Trimming removed 4 bases from V and 11 bases from J, with 11 bases in between. Germline-derived CDR1 and CDR2 are SNHLY and FYNNEI. The CDR3 covers 12 residues. The CDR3 region is CASSGDTAKLFF. The CDR3, as DNA: TGTGCCAGCAGTGGGGACACCGCGAAACTGTTTTTT.

The table lists this clonotype with a few counts. This rearrangement joins TRBV4-3 to TRBJ2-3; D is ambiguous. Trimming cost V 5 bases and J 5 bases, with 14 bases left between them. CDR3 length: 14 residues. CDR1 is LGHNA and CDR2 is YSLEER in the germline V gene. The CDR3 coding sequence is TGCGCCAGCAGCTCCAGAATGGGGTTAGATACGCAGTATTTT. This sequence encodes CASSSRMGLDTQYF.

V gene TRBV20-1 combines with J gene TRBJ1-1; possible D gene TRBD1, 6 bases. V shed 0 bases and J shed 6 bases, with 14 bases lying between them. The germline V gene has CDR1 DFQATT and CDR2 SNEGSKA (reference sequence). The CDR3 spans 14 residues. Here the CDR3 reads CSARDAGGSAEAFF. The CDR3 nucleotides read TGCAGTGCTAGAGATGCGGGGGGCTCCGCTGAAGCTTTCTTT.

This clonotype was seen repeatedly, ten times or more. The gene calls are TRBV29-1 and TRBJ2-7; D might be TRBD1 (6 bases). The germline V gene encodes CDR1 SQVTM and CDR2 ANQGSEA. The length of the CDR3 is 14 residues. V gave up 4 bases and J gave up 0 bases, with 13 bases separating them. CDR3 loop: CSVGTTGRSYEQYF. The CDR3 nucleotides are TGCAGCGTTGGTACGACAGGACGCTCCTACGAGCAGTACTTC.

This chain joins TRBV6-7 and TRBJ2-1, with D hard to call. TRBV6-7 is classed as an ORF, of uncertain function. This CDR3 has 12 amino acids. V was trimmed by 6 bases and J by 13 bases, leaving 16 bases between them. The CDR3: CASRRRLENQFF. DNA for the CDR3: TGTGCCAGCAGACGCCGACTCGAAAATCAGTTCTTC.

V gene TRBV5-1 combines with J gene TRBJ2-3; D is uncertain. V was trimmed by 4 bases and J by 1 base, leaving 13 bases between them. Germline loops: CDR1 SGHRS, CDR2 YFSETQ. The CDR3 contains 15 residues. The CDR3 region has the DNA TGCGCCAGCAGCCCAAACTCCACGGGCACAGATACGCAGTATTTT. Its translation: CASSPNSTGTDTQYF.

The count of this clonotype is one. This sequence joins TRBV20-1 and TRBJ2-1, with D uncertain. This CDR3 comprises 18 residues. Germline V lookup: CDR1 DFQATT, CDR2 SNEGSKA (reference sequence). V gave up 0 bases and J gave up 7 bases, with 25 bases separating them. The CDR3 here is CSARDPRSILTFRNEQFF. The CDR3, as DNA: TGCAGTGCTAGAGATCCGCGGTCGATCCTGACTTTTCGAAATGAGCAGTTCTTC.

The table lists this clonotype with many counts. The V and J genes are TRBV6-2 or TRBV6-3 and TRBJ1-2; no clear D. Deletions cut 7 bases from V and 4 bases from J, with 7 bases between. Germline assignment: CDR1 MNHEY and CDR2 SVGEGT. CDR3 length: 11 residues. The CDR3 is CASTDGYGYTF. As DNA, the CDR3 is TGTGCCAGCACCGACGGCTATGGCTACACCTTC.

This clonotype was seen more than once but under ten times. The rearrangement links TRBV7-2 to TRBJ1-5; the D is unclear. V shed 2 bases and J shed 6 bases, with 8 bases lying between them. Germline CDR1 is SGHTA and CDR2 is FQGNSA. The CDR3 length is 13 residues. The CDR3 nucleotides are TGTGCCAGCAGCTTAATAAACGGTCAGCCCCAGCATTTT. It codes for CASSLINGQPQHF.

The chain is built from TRBV3-1 and TRBJ2-1; TRBD2 is a possible D gene (5 bases). V was cut by 0 bases and J by 5 bases, with 14 bases left in between. CDR1 and CDR2 (germline): LGHDT, YNNKEL (reference sequence). The CDR3 is made up of 16 amino acids. CDR3 coding DNA: TGTGCCAGCAGCCAAGAAGGAATTGACGGGGACAATGAGCAGTTCTTC. Protein product: CASSQEGIDGDNEQFF.

This clonotype was counted a few times. This chain joins TRBV9 and TRBJ2-1; D unresolved. The CDR3 length is 13 residues. Germline loops: CDR1 SGDLS, CDR2 YYNGEE. The V and J ends lost 0 bases and 6 bases respectively, with 7 bases between them. The DNA for the CDR3 is TGTGCCAGCAGCGTAGCCCCCTCCAATGAGCAGTTCTTC. This sequence encodes CASSVAPSNEQFF.

This clonotype was counted a few times. This rearrangement joins TRBV7-2 to TRBJ2-6; D remains ambiguous. This CDR3 region has 13 residues. In germline, CDR1 is SGHTA, CDR2 FQGNSA. Trimming stripped 5 bases from V and 4 bases from J, with 6 bases between. The CDR3 is CASSPEGANVLTF. CDR3 sequence (DNA): TGTGCCAGCAGCCCGGAAGGGGCCAACGTCCTGACTTTC.